Below, one TCR beta chain is given with its context. This specimen comes from a study of blood T cell repertoires in COVID-19. Study as a whole: Material from acute and convalescent COVID-19 was sourced from the United States, Italy and Spain. From T cells, B-cell-depleted T cells, or PBMCs came the material, which was cDNA or gDNA.

Under the authors' procedure: Reference gene primer amplification in the assay estimated nucleated cell counts. Data came from immunoSEQ multiplex PCR; TCRdb stores just in-frame clones and leaves some out. V, J and clone size derive from that table, while D and trimming were established from the DNA sequence. The table shows about 200,000 clones, with around 80% occurring only once. There are 14 residues in the CDR3. Trimming left V 5 bases short and J 0 bases short, with 11 bases between. The germline CDR1 and CDR2 sequences are KGHSH and LQKENI. The sample taken for sequencing was peripheral blood. The sequence was obtained from a man in his forties or fifties who had recovered from COVID-19. V is TRBV18 and J is TRBJ2-7; D may be TRBD1 (6 bases). The CDR3 loop reads CASSTGQISYEQYF. For the CDR3, the DNA is TGTGCCAGCTCAACAGGACAGATCTCCTACGAGCAGTACTTC.